The 24 T cell receptor beta chains presented below share a single source sample, sequenced in a study of blood T cell repertoires in COVID-19. Using immunoSEQ multiplex PCR, the repertoire was profiled, and TCRdb retains in-frame clones only, with some absent. The sample carries 150,000 or so clones, about 90% recorded once. The material sequenced was PBMCs or T cells enriched from blood (not recorded which). These receptors were taken from a woman aged 45-65 years who had recovered from COVID-19.

This clone appeared a single time. V gene TRBV6-5 combines with J gene TRBJ2-1; D may be TRBD2 (6 bases). CDR3 length: 14 amino acids. V dropped 7 bases and J dropped 7 bases, with 17 bases sitting between them. From germline, CDR1 is MNHEY and CDR2 SVGAGI. CDR3 sequence reads: CASTLGGSQNEQFF. DNA for the CDR3: TGTGCCAGCACTCTGGGAGGATCCCAGAATGAGCAGTTCTTC.

This clone was observed a single time. The V gene is TRBV15, the J gene TRBJ2-2; possibly TRBD1 for D (6 bases). V was pared by 2 bases and J by 7 bases, with 14 bases between. The germline gives CDR1 LNHNV, CDR2 YYDKDF (reference sequence). The CDR3 is 15 amino acids. CDR3 region: CATSRMDSPDGELFF. As DNA, the CDR3 is TGTGCCACCAGCAGAATGGACAGCCCCGACGGGGAGCTGTTTTTT.

The chain uses TRBV5-1 and TRBJ2-1, with D maybe TRBD2 (6 bases). The germline V and J ends were trimmed by 2 bases and 12 bases, with 24 bases remaining between them. Per germline, CDR1 SGHRS and CDR2 YFSETQ. This CDR3 is built from 16 residues. The chain's CDR3 is CASSFSSTRDPERQFF. For the CDR3, the DNA is TGCGCCAGCAGCTTTTCCTCCACGCGGGACCCCGAGAGGCAGTTCTTC.

This clone has a single count. V usage is TRBV7-9 and J usage is TRBJ2-1, with 9 positions matching TRBD2. The CDR3 length is 17 residues. Per germline, CDR1 SEHNR and CDR2 FQNEAQ (reference sequence). V lost 3 bases to trimming and J lost 8 bases; unmatched junction nucleotides: 14. As DNA, the CDR3 is TGTGCCAGCAGCTTGGGACTCGGCGGGAGGGCCGTGGATGAGCAGTTCTTC. Translating gives CASSLGLGGRAVDEQFF.

The gene calls are TRBV28 and TRBJ2-6; the match to TRBD1 covers 7 bases. The ends lost 8 bases at V and 0 bases at J; junction bases unmatched: 7. Germline V gene data show CDR1 as MDHEN and CDR2 as SYDVKM. The CDR3 is 16 amino acids. The CDR3 protein is CASGGQEYSGANVLTF. The CDR3, as DNA: TGTGCCAGCGGCGGACAGGAATACTCTGGGGCCAACGTCCTGACTTTC.

The genes are TRBV27 and TRBJ2-7; the match to TRBD1 covers 11 bases. V shed 5 bases and J 4 bases; nucleotides not matched to a gene: 10. The CDR3 runs 16 residues. Germline V gene lookup returns CDR1 MNHEY and CDR2 SMNVEV (reference sequence). The CDR3 spells CASSPTTRDRGYEQYF. The CDR3 nucleotides read TGTGCCAGCAGTCCTACAACCCGGGACAGGGGGTACGAGCAGTACTTC.

This rearrangement joins TRBV27 to TRBJ1-2; maybe TRBD1 (6 bases). Deletions cut 2 bases from V and 2 bases from J, with 12 bases between. The CDR3 loop spans 15 amino acids. Germline assignment: CDR1 MNHEY and CDR2 SMNVEV (reference sequence). CDR3 residues: CASSLEGGQNYGYTF. For the CDR3, the DNA is TGTGCCAGCAGTTTAGAGGGCGGACAGAACTATGGCTACACCTTC.

The chain combines TRBV9 with TRBJ1-1, with D hard to call. The CDR3 contains 12 residues. Trimming took 4 bases from V and 7 from J, leaving 11 bases between them. Germline CDR1 is SGDLS and CDR2 is YYNGEE. The CDR3 DNA reads as TGTGCCAGCAGCTCCCGAGGAGATGAAGCTTTCTTT. As protein: CASSSRGDEAFF. Drawing the rest from reference TRBV9 and TRBJ1-1, the complete variable domain is DSGVTQTPKHLITATGQRVTLRCSPRSGDLSVYWYQQSLDQGLQFLIQYYNGEERAKGNILERFSAQQFPDLHSELNLSSLELGDSALYFCASSSRGDEAFFGQGTRLTVV.

The gene calls are TRBV19 and TRBJ2-2; 9 bases agree with TRBD2. Germline V gives CDR1 LNHDA, CDR2 SQIVND (reference sequence). Trimming cost V 4 bases and J 7 bases; bases outside gene matches: 10. The CDR3 has 16 residues. CDR3 sequence: CASSTNSGRGHGELFF. The CDR3 DNA reads as TGTGCCAGTAGTACCAATAGCGGGAGAGGTCACGGGGAGCTGTTTTTT.

The chain joins TRBV5-4 to TRBJ2-7, with 9 bases fitting TRBD2. From germline, CDR1 is SGHNT and CDR2 YYREEE (reference sequence). With V trimmed by 4 bases and J by 2 bases, 7 bases remained unmatched. This CDR3 comprises 15 residues. The CDR3 protein is CASSQEAGGTYEQYF. In DNA form, the CDR3 reads TGTGCCAGCAGCCAGGAAGCGGGAGGCACCTACGAGCAGTACTTC. Using reference TRBV5-4 and TRBJ2-7 for the parts outside the CDR3, the full variable domain is ETGVTQSPTHLIKTRGQQVTLRCSSQSGHNTVSWYQQALGQGPQFIFQYYREEENGRGNFPPRFSGLQFPNYSSELNVNALELDDSALYLCASSQEAGGTYEQYFGPGTRLTVT.

The chain uses TRBV19 and TRBJ2-7; no reliable D call. Looked up from germline, CDR1 is LNHDA and CDR2 is SQIVND (reference sequence). The CDR3 is 13 residues long. The V end lost 2 bases, the J end lost 3 bases, and 8 bases lay between the germline ends. The CDR3 DNA sequence: TGTGCCAGTAGTATAAATCTCGGCTACGAGCAGTACTTC. This gives the protein CASSINLGYEQYF.

The chain is built from TRBV9 and TRBJ2-1, with 8 bases matching TRBD1. Unmatched junction bases numbered 6, after V lost 3 bases and J lost 4 bases. CDR1 SGDLS and CDR2 YYNGEE come from the germline V gene. CDR3 size: 15 residues. This CDR3 is CASSARDRTYNEQFF. The CDR3 coding sequence is TGTGCCAGCAGCGCCCGGGACAGGACTTACAATGAGCAGTTCTTC.

The V and J genes are TRBV28 and TRBJ1-5; 9 bases are shared with TRBD1. This CDR3 contains 16 residues. CDR1 and CDR2 (germline): MDHEN, SYDVKM. V lost 7 bases and J lost 7; bases outside the gene matches: 14. The CDR3 DNA sequence: TGTGCCAGCACTAAAGAGGGACAGGGTAGACGACAGCCCCAGCATTTT. Translating it yields CASTKEGQGRRQPQHF.

The chain is built from TRBV27 and TRBJ1-5, with 7 bases identical to TRBD1. This CDR3 contains 17 residues. After removal of 5 bases from V and 0 bases from J, the junction contained 10 bases not matched to a gene. Germline V gives CDR1 MNHEY, CDR2 SMNVEV (reference sequence). The CDR3 nucleotides read TGTGCCAGCAGTCCTCGGACAGGCCTCTATAGCAATCAGCCCCAGCATTTT. The encoded protein is CASSPRTGLYSNQPQHF.

The table lists this clone with a count of one. The chain couples TRBV13 to TRBJ2-2; 8 bases are shared with TRBD1. The CDR3 loop spans 15 amino acids. CDR1 and CDR2 (germline): PRHDT, FYEKMQ (reference sequence). The J segment lost 6 bases and the V segment lost 2 bases, leaving 5 bases of the junction unmatched. The CDR3 DNA reads TGTGCCAGCAGCTTAAGATTGACAGGGGCCGGGGAGCTGTTTTTT. Its protein is CASSLRLTGAGELFF.

The rearrangement uses TRBV5-1 and TRBJ1-2, with D maybe TRBD1 (5 bases). Trimming pared 4 bases from V and 2 bases from J, leaving 18 bases between. Germline CDR1 is SGHRS and CDR2 is YFSETQ. This CDR3 has 16 amino acids. The DNA of the CDR3 is TGCGCCAGCAGCCCGGGACTGAGCACTACAAACTATGGCTACACCTTC. Amino acid sequence: CASSPGLSTTNYGYTF. Based on the CDR3 plus reference TRBV5-1 and TRBJ1-2, the full variable domain is KAGVTQTPRYLIKTRGQQVTLSCSPISGHRSVSWYQQTPGQGLQFLFEYFSETQRNKGNFPGRFSGRQFSNSRSEMNVSTLELGDSALYLCASSPGLSTTNYGYTFGSGTRLTVV.

This rearrangement joins TRBV7-9 to TRBJ1-1; a possible D gene is TRBD1 (5 bases). Between the trimmed V and J ends, which lost 1 base and 7 bases, there was a span of 13 bases. This CDR3 spans 14 amino acids. The V gene's germline CDR1 is SEHNR and CDR2 FQNEAQ (reference sequence). The DNA of the CDR3 is TGTGCCAGCAGCTTAGGAGGGGCGGGAATTGAAGCTTTCTTT. This encodes CASSLGGAGIEAFF.

The chain joins TRBV5-4 to TRBJ1-2, with 7 bases identical to TRBD1. Unmatched junction bases numbered 6, after V lost 0 bases and J lost 4 bases. The CDR3 extends over 15 amino acids. Germline V gene data show CDR1 as SGHNT and CDR2 as YYREEE (reference sequence). The CDR3 reads CASSLGQGTGYGYTF. CDR3 sequence (DNA): TGTGCCAGCAGCTTGGGACAGGGAACGGGCTATGGCTACACCTTC. Looking up the rest from reference TRBV5-4 and TRBJ1-2 gives the full variable domain: ETGVTQSPTHLIKTRGQQVTLRCSSQSGHNTVSWYQQALGQGPQFIFQYYREEENGRGNFPPRFSGLQFPNYSSELNVNALELDDSALYLCASSLGQGTGYGYTFGSGTRLTVV.

This clone was seen only a few times. The chain is built from TRBV27 and TRBJ2-7; TRBD2 matches 7 bases. The V gene end was trimmed by 6 bases and the J gene end by 5 bases; junction bases not matched to a gene: 10. Germline CDR1 is MNHEY and CDR2 is SMNVEV (reference sequence). There are 14 residues in the CDR3. The CDR3 is CASRSFGTSDEQYF. CDR3 bases: TGTGCCAGCAGATCCTTCGGTACTAGCGACGAGCAGTACTTC.

The chain links TRBV5-6 to TRBJ1-2; 8 bases line up with TRBD1. V dropped 3 bases and J dropped 7; count of bases not matched to a gene: 11. This CDR3 spans 15 amino acids. Germline lookup yields CDR1 SGHDT and CDR2 YYEEEE. This CDR3 reads CASSYGDRGNVGYTF. CDR3 coding DNA: TGTGCCAGCAGCTACGGAGACAGGGGTAACGTTGGCTACACCTTC.

This chain links TRBV11-2 with TRBJ2-1, with 8 bases aligning to TRBD1. The CDR3 runs to 14 residues. The trim removed 5 bases at V and 3 bases at J, leaving 3 bases unmatched. CDR1 and CDR2 (germline): SGHAT, FQNNGV. The CDR3 region has the DNA TGTGCCAGCAGCCCCGGACAGGGCTACAATGAGCAGTTCTTC. Protein: CASSPGQGYNEQFF.

The V gene is TRBV24-1, the J gene TRBJ1-2, with D maybe TRBD1 (6 bases). V dropped 4 bases and J dropped 5 bases, with 16 bases sitting between them. Germline CDR1 and CDR2: KGHDR and SFDVKD. The CDR3 runs to 15 residues. The CDR3 sequence: CATSDSRGARYGYTF. In DNA form, the CDR3 reads TGTGCCACCAGTGACTCCCGGGGGGCGAGGTATGGCTACACCTTC.

The rearrangement joins TRBV7-2 to TRBJ2-7; D remains unclear. From germline, CDR1 is SGHTA and CDR2 FQGNSA. CDR3 size: 14 residues. Trimming stripped 1 base from V and 6 bases from J, with 13 bases between. Here the CDR3 reads CASSLVPGLGEQYF. The CDR3 DNA sequence: TGTGCCAGCAGCTTAGTCCCAGGATTAGGCGAGCAGTACTTC.

J is TRBJ1-2 and V is TRBV28, with D possibly TRBD1 on 5 matching bases. V lost 7 bases and J lost 4, with 16 bases in between. Germline CDR1 and CDR2: MDHEN and SYDVKM. There are 14 residues in the CDR3. The CDR3 protein is CASIYTGDSYGYTF. The CDR3 DNA reads TGTGCCAGCATATATACAGGCGATTCCTATGGCTACACCTTC.